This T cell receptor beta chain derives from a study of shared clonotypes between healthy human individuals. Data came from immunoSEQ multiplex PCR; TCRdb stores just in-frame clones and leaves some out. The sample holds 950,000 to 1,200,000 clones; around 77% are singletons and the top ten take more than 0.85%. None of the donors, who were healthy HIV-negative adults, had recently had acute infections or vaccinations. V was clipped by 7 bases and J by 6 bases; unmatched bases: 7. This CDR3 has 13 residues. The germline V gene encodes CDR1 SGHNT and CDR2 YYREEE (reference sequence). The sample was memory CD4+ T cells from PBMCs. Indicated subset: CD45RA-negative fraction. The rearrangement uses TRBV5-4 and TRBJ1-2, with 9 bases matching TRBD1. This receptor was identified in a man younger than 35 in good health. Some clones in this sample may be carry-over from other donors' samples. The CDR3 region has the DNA TGTGCCAGCGAAACGGGACAGGGCCATGGCTACACCTTC. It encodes CASETGQGHGYTF. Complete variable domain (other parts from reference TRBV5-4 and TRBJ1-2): ETGVTQSPTHLIKTRGQQVTLRCSSQSGHNTVSWYQQALGQGPQFIFQYYREEENGRGNFPPRFSGLQFPNYSSELNVNALELDDSALYLCASETGQGHGYTFGSGTRLTVV.